A selection of T cell receptor beta chains follows, all from one sample in a study of PD-1 blockade in classical Hodgkin lymphoma. Clones were read by immunoSEQ multiplex PCR, and TCRdb kept only the in-frame ones, dropping some. The table shows 70,000 or so clones, with about 93% occurring only once. Source material: peripheral blood mononuclear cells (PBMCs). The origin of the receptors is a human donor with classical Hodgkin lymphoma. Each CDR3 is given with its conserved first and last residue. Fields, in order: clone size, D gene, V gene, J gene, CDR3 DNA, CDR3 protein. A D gene is named only where the DNA matches it firmly. Clone size, where shown, is once, few, many, or a class for clones that have expanded.

-	-	TRBV7-9	TRBJ2-7	TGTGCCAGCAGCTTAGTAGGATGGGAAACCTACGAGCAGTACTTC	CASSLVGWETYEQYF
-	TRBD1	TRBV5-4	TRBJ1-2	TGTGCCAGCAGCTTTGGGGACAGGGACTATGGCTACACCTTC	CASSFGDRDYGYTF
-	TRBD1	TRBV7-2	TRBJ2-1	TGTGCCAGCAGCTTAGAGGACAGGGATCAGTTCTTC	CASSLEDRDQFF
-	-	TRBV6-1	TRBJ1-5	TGTGCCAGCAGTGAGGAGCTTTCCCAGCATTTT	CASSEELSQHF
-	-	TRBV7-2	TRBJ1-5	TGTGCCAGCAGCTTAGACAGCCATCAGCCCCAGCATTTT	CASSLDSHQPQHF
-	TRBD2	TRBV11-3	TRBJ2-2	TGTGCCAGCAGCATCGCGGGAGGGCCTTTCACCGGGGAGCTGTTTTTT	CASSIAGGPFTGELFF
-	-	TRBV7-8	TRBJ2-1	TGTGCCAGCAGCTCCAAAAGCTCCTACAATGAGCAGTTCTTC	CASSSKSSYNEQFF
-	-	TRBV9	TRBJ2-1	TGTGCCAGCAGCGTAGCAGGCAGGATCGGGGATGAGCAGTTCTTC	CASSVAGRIGDEQFF
-	-	TRBV6-1	TRBJ1-4	TGTGCCAGCAGCAGGGTCTTTAATGAAAAACTGTTTTTT	CASSRVFNEKLFF
-	-	TRBV6-5	TRBJ1-1	TGTGCCAGCAGTTACGGGGGGGGGCTCGGCACTGAAGCTTTCTTT	CASSYGGGLGTEAFF
once	-	TRBV11-3	TRBJ2-1	TGTGCCAGCAGCTTAGTAACGGGCAATGAGCAGTTCTTC	CASSLVTGNEQFF
-	-	TRBV11-2	TRBJ2-5	TGTGCCAGCAGCTTAGATCCCGGCGCGGAGACCCAGTACTTC	CASSLDPGAETQYF
-	TRBD1	TRBV28	TRBJ1-4	TGTGCCAGCGGGCGGACAGGACGCTATAATGAAAAACTGTTTTTT	CASGRTGRYNEKLFF
-	-	TRBV7-9	TRBJ2-3	TGTGCCAGCAGCTCCCCGGAAGACCGCACAGATACGCAGTATTTT	CASSSPEDRTDTQYF
-	-	TRBV5-1	TRBJ1-2	TGCGCCAGCAGCTTGGAAGGATCCTATGGCTACACCTTC	CASSLEGSYGYTF
-	-	TRBV9	TRBJ1-4	TGTGCCAGCAGCAATAGAGGAGGGGGAGTGGAAAAACTGTTTTTT	CASSNRGGGVEKLFF
-	-	TRBV27	TRBJ2-7	TGTGCCAGCAGTAGGGGGGGAGGGTCCTACGAGCAGTACTTC	CASSRGGGSYEQYF
-	TRBD1	TRBV7-8	TRBJ1-2	TGTGCCAGCAGCCCAACTGACAGGGAGAGGGGCTATGGCTACACCTTC	CASSPTDRERGYGYTF
-	TRBD1	TRBV10-3	TRBJ1-1	TGTGCCATCAGTCGACAGGGGAACACTGAAGCTTTCTTT	CAISRQGNTEAFF
-	-	TRBV2	TRBJ2-5	TGTGCCAGCACAAGGGAGCCAGAGACCCAGTACTTC	CASTREPETQYF